Below, 8 T cell receptor beta chains from the same sample are listed, as sequenced in a study of cytomegalovirus exposure and HLA in healthy donors. Sequencing was performed with immunoSEQ multiplex PCR; in TCRdb, only in-frame clones are kept and a portion is missing. The sample has 250,000 to 300,000 clones; just over 85% are singletons. Sequenced: PBMCs. All receptors come from a woman between 18 and 30 years old in good health and CMV-seronegative.

The rearrangement links TRBV18 to TRBJ1-5, with unresolved D. The CDR3 length is 16 residues. V dropped 0 bases and J dropped 0 bases, with 9 bases sitting between them. Per germline, CDR1 KGHSH and CDR2 LQKENI. The CDR3 DNA reads TGTGCCAGCTCACCACCGGTCCCCAGTAGCAATCAGCCCCAGCATTTT. As protein: CASSPPVPSSNQPQHF. Variable domain in full (rest from reference TRBV18 and TRBJ1-5): NAGVMQNPRHLVRRRGQEARLRCSPMKGHSHVYWYRQLPEEGLKFMVYLQKENIIDESGMPKERFSAEFPKEGPSILRIQQVVRGDSAAYFCASSPPVPSSNQPQHFGDGTRLSIL.

J is TRBJ2-7 and V is TRBV10-1, with 7 bases matching TRBD1. The CDR3 covers 13 residues. With 6 bases clipped from V and 3 bases from J, the junction kept 5 bases outside the gene matches. The V gene's germline CDR1 is WNHNN and CDR2 SYGVQD (reference sequence). The CDR3 coding sequence is TGCGCCAGCAGCACTAGGGACAGCTACGAGCAGTACTTC. It encodes CASSTRDSYEQYF.

This clone was seen a single time. CDR3 loop: CASSLGVSNEQFF. In DNA, the CDR3 is TGTGCCAGCAGCCTTGGAGTGAGCAATGAGCAGTTCTTC. This chain uses TRBV5-6 with TRBJ2-1, with D hard to call. Germline V gives CDR1 SGHDT, CDR2 YYEEEE. Trimming removed 4 bases at V and 6 bases at J, with 11 bases between. The CDR3 covers 13 residues.

V and J are TRBV12-1 and TRBJ2-7; the DNA was not compared with TRBD2, the D call given in the table. TRBV12-1 represents a pseudogene. The length of the CDR3 is 16 residues. DNA of the CDR3: TGTGCCAGCAGCTTGACTAGCGGGGGTTCCTACTACGAGCAGTACTTC. Encoded protein: CASSLTSGGSYYEQYF.

This chain uses TRBV2 with TRBJ1-2; 8 nucleotides align to TRBD1. The germline CDR1 and CDR2 sequences are SNHLY and FYNNEI. Trimming at V came to 7 bases and at J to 8 bases, leaving 6 bases not matched to a gene. CDR3 length: 12 residues. CDR3: CASKDRAGGYTF. CDR3 DNA sequence: TGTGCCAGCAAGGACAGGGCGGGGGGCTACACCTTC.

The chain combines TRBV4-1 with TRBJ2-7; D is possibly TRBD2 (5 bases). The CDR3 contains 16 residues. CDR1 is MGHRA, CDR2 YSYEKL, per germline. Trimming left V 1 base short and J 0 bases short, with 13 bases between. The CDR3 sequence is CASSQAASGFSYEQYF. CDR3 coding DNA: TGCGCCAGCAGCCAAGCCGCCAGCGGATTCTCCTACGAGCAGTACTTC.

This clone was seen once. Written as DNA, the CDR3 is TGCGCCAGCGGACAGGGGGAGGGCTACACCTTC. Its protein is CASGQGEGYTF. This sequence joins TRBV5-1 and TRBJ1-2; 10 bases match TRBD1. This CDR3 spans 11 amino acids. Germline V gives CDR1 SGHRS, CDR2 YFSETQ. V was pared by 7 bases and J by 8 bases, with 2 bases of the junction left unmatched.

The chain has TRBV28 and TRBJ2-7, with 8 bases identical to TRBD1. V lost 6 bases, J lost 12 bases, and 16 bases stayed unmatched. CDR3 length: 14 amino acids. Germline CDR1 and CDR2: MDHEN and SYDVKM. CDR3: CASSQHGQGLWLYF. The CDR3 nucleotides read TGTGCCAGCAGCCAACACGGACAGGGCCTTTGGTTGTACTTC.